This T cell receptor beta chain was recovered during a study of T cell responses to AZD1222 COVID-19 vaccine. General study findings and limits: Donors in the cohort were predominantly white British and more often female, and clonal diversity was possibly underestimated. Repertoires were sampled only after the peak T cell response. Unmutated variant regions reportedly attract nearly half of all spike-specific TCRs.

Trimming cost V 3 bases and J 3 bases, with 13 bases left between them. The CDR3 contains 15 residues. Germline V gene sequence: CDR1 SGHKS, CDR2 YYEKEE (reference sequence). The method was immunoSEQ multiplex PCR; TCRdb's version includes in-frame clones alone and lacks a portion of them. The table includes approximately 100,000 clones, approximately 81% detected once. This clone was observed once. Its antigen is as yet unknown. This chain uses TRBV5-5 with TRBJ1-3; no definite D call. This TCR derives from an adult who received the AZD1222 COVID-19 vaccine. The sample consisted of peripheral blood, taken 28 days after the second AZD1222 dose. CDR3 DNA: TGTGCCAGCAGCTACACCGGCAGTGTTGGAAACACCATATATTTT. Translated: CASSYTGSVGNTIYF.